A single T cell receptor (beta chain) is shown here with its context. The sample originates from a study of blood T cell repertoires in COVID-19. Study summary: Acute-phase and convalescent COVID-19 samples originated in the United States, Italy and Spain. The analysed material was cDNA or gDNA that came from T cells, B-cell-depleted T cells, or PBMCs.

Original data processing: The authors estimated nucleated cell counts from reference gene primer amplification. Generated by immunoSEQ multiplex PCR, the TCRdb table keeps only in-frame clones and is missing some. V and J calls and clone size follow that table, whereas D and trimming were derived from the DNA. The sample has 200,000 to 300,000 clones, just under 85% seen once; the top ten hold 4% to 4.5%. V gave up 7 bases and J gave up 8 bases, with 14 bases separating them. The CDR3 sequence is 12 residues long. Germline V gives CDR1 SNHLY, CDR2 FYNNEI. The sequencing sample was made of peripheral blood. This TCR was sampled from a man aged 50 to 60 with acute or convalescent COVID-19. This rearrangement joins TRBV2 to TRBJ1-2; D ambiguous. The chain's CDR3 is CASTAVSTGYTF. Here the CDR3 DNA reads TGTGCCAGCACTGCAGTCTCAACAGGCTACACCTTC.